This entry describes one TCR beta chain. The length of the CDR3 is 16 residues. The V gene's germline CDR1 is SGHNT and CDR2 YYREEE (reference sequence). The junction had 5 bases not matched to a gene; V was cut back by 4 bases and J by 3 bases. This record comes from a study of blood T cell repertoires in COVID-19. Study-wide background: Acute-phase and convalescent COVID-19 samples originated in the United States, Italy and Spain.

Profiling relied on immunoSEQ multiplex PCR, and the TCRdb table lists in-frame clones only, not all of them. This sample has 120,000 to 150,000 clones, with over 80% found just once. The rearrangement links TRBV5-4 to TRBJ2-5; 14 bases are shared with TRBD2. The sample taken for sequencing was peripheral blood. The TCR was taken from a man aged 50-59 years who had recovered from COVID-19. CDR3 in DNA: TGTGCCAGCAGCGGTGGACTAGCGGGGGGTAAAGAGACCCAGTACTTC. Its translation: CASSGGLAGGKETQYF.